The 16 T cell receptor beta chains presented below share a single source sample, sequenced in a study of molecular identifiers for immune sequencing clone quantification. In TCRdb, the PCR reads were re-called with MiXCR into one record per CDR3 protein. The table lists approximately 550,000 distinct CDR3 sequences, over 20% of them singletons. Material for sequencing was naive CD8+ T cells from blood, with Jurkat cell RNA spiked in. Subset given: FACS-sorted CD8+CD4-CCR7+CD45RA+ naive T cells. The receptors come from a human donor in good health. Some libraries in this study had Jurkat cell RNA spiked in.

The CDR3, as DNA: TGTGCCAGCAGCACGGGTTCGTCGGGATTAGAGACAGATACGCAGTATTTT. The encoded protein is CASSTGSSGLETDTQYF. The J gene is TRBJ2-3, the V gene TRBV13, with D perhaps matching TRBD2 (5 bases). Looked up from germline, CDR1 is PRHDT and CDR2 is FYEKMQ (reference sequence). This CDR3 comprises 17 residues. Trimming cost V 5 bases and J 3 bases, with 21 bases left between them.

This clonotype was observed a handful of times. This sequence joins TRBV7-9 and TRBJ2-3; TRBD2 is a possible D gene (7 bases). Trimming removed 5 bases from V and 6 bases from J, with 15 bases in between. The CDR3 runs to 14 residues. From germline, CDR1 is SEHNR and CDR2 FQNEAQ (reference sequence). DNA of the CDR3: TGTGCCAGCAGCCCGAGGGGGGGCGCGGATACGCAGTATTTT. This sequence encodes CASSPRGGADTQYF. The full variable domain, rest sourced from reference TRBV7-9 and TRBJ2-3, is DTGVSQNPRHKITKRGQNVTFRCDPISEHNRLYWYRQTLGQGPEFLTYFQNEAQLEKSRLLSDRFSAERPKGSFSTLEIQRTEQGDSAMYLCASSPRGGADTQYFGPGTRLTVL.

The chain employs TRBV5-4 and TRBJ2-2, with 8 bases identical to TRBD1. There are 15 residues in the CDR3. Unmatched junction bases numbered 5, after V lost 4 bases and J lost 3 bases. Germline CDR1 reads SGHNT; CDR2 reads YYREEE (reference sequence). CDR3: CASSLMTGDTGELFF. In nucleotides, the CDR3 is TGTGCCAGCAGCCTAATGACAGGGGACACCGGGGAGCTGTTTTTT.

This clonotype has only a few counts. The chain is built from TRBV27 and TRBJ2-3; unclear D gene. This CDR3 has 11 residues. V lost 7 bases, J lost 8 bases, and 10 bases lay in between. Per germline, CDR1 MNHEY and CDR2 SMNVEV (reference sequence). CDR3 loop: CASIFGVTQYF. The CDR3 region has the DNA TGTGCCAGCATCTTTGGGGTTACGCAGTATTTT.

This clonotype occurred many times. The chain carries TRBV6-5 and TRBJ2-7; D ambiguous. This CDR3 has 12 amino acids. Germline-derived CDR1 and CDR2 are MNHEY and SVGAGI. Deletions cut 2 bases from V and 7 bases from J, with 9 bases between. The DNA of the CDR3 is TGTGCCAGCAGTTACGACAAAAAAGAGCAGTACTTC. This codes for CASSYDKKEQYF.

This clonotype turned up a few times. Mismatch with germline at one junction end may stem from a read error. The genes are TRBV5-1 and TRBJ1-2; tentatively, D is TRBD1 (5 bases). Per germline, CDR1 SGHRS and CDR2 YFSETQ. The CDR3 contains 14 residues. CDR3 sequence: CASSLARDAYGHTF. The CDR3 DNA reads TGCGCCAGCAGCTTGGCCAGGGACGCATATGGCCACACCTTC.

This clonotype turned up a few times. The chain carries TRBV7-7 and TRBJ2-5; a weak D match, TRBD1 (5 bases). The germline V gene encodes CDR1 SSHAT and CDR2 FNYEAQ (reference sequence). This CDR3 region has 16 residues. The V end lost 3 bases, the J end lost 2 bases, and 16 bases lay between the germline ends. Here the CDR3 reads CASSFGAAPSQETQYF. The CDR3 bases are TGTGCCAGCAGCTTTGGGGCTGCCCCATCTCAAGAGACCCAGTACTTC.

This clonotype was counted many times. The J gene is TRBJ1-1, the V gene TRBV6-2 or TRBV6-3; D is unresolved. Germline lookup yields CDR1 MNHEY and CDR2 SVGEGT. This CDR3 region has 15 residues. Trimming took off 7 bases at V and 0 bases at J, with 15 bases between the two ends. The CDR3 DNA reads as TGTGCCAGCAAGGCTACTCCCGGTGTGAACACTGAAGCTTTCTTT. This translates into CASKATPGVNTEAFF.

The chain uses TRBV6-2 or TRBV6-3 and TRBJ1-3; 8 bases align to TRBD1. Germline values: CDR1 MNHEY, CDR2 SVGEGT. V shed 5 bases, J shed 1 base, and the junction held 16 bases outside the gene matches. CDR3 length equals 19 residues. CDR3 in DNA: TGTGCCAGCAGTCGTCGCGGACAGGGACCTCCCGTTTCTGGAAACACCATATATTTT. This codes for CASSRRGQGPPVSGNTIYF.

This clonotype was recorded many times. The rearrangement uses TRBV24-1 and TRBJ2-3; 9 nucleotides align to TRBD2. The germline V gene has CDR1 KGHDR and CDR2 SFDVKD. The CDR3 is 16 residues long. J lost 2 bases, V lost 3 bases, and 5 bases had no gene match. The CDR3 region is CATSDPLAGDTDTQYF. The CDR3 bases are TGTGCCACCAGTGATCCACTAGCGGGCGACACAGATACGCAGTATTTT.

This clonotype was detected many times. The J gene is TRBJ2-7, the V gene TRBV21-1; TRBD1, the D gene given by the table, was not confirmed from the DNA. TRBV21-1 represents a pseudogene. CDR3 length equals 12 residues. The CDR3 DNA sequence: TGTGCCAGCACCGGGGGGCTGTACGAGCAGTACTTC. Protein product: CASTGGLYEQYF.

This clonotype appeared many times. The chain couples TRBV2 to TRBJ2-3, with 7 positions matching TRBD1. The CDR3 is 18 amino acids. Trimming took 8 bases from V and 2 from J; bases not matched to a gene: 19. The germline gives CDR1 SNHLY, CDR2 FYNNEI. The CDR3 reads CASGPIRPGTAYTDTQYF. DNA of the CDR3: TGTGCCAGCGGCCCTATCCGTCCCGGGACAGCCTACACAGATACGCAGTATTTT.

This clonotype was recorded many times. The J gene is TRBJ1-6, the V gene TRBV7-9; D is ambiguous. The CDR3 length is 13 residues. V gave up 1 base and J gave up 6 bases, with 4 bases separating them. Germline loops: CDR1 SEHNR, CDR2 FQNEAQ (reference sequence). The CDR3 coding sequence is TGTGCCAGCAGCTTAGGCAGTAATTCACCCCTCCACTTT. This translates into CASSLGSNSPLHF.

This clonotype was observed a handful of times. This chain uses TRBV7-9 with TRBJ2-1; 8 positions agree with TRBD1. Germline trimming cut 7 bases from V and 9 bases from J; bases unmatched to any gene: 14. Germline V lookup: CDR1 SEHNR, CDR2 FQNEAQ (reference sequence). CDR3 size: 15 residues. The CDR3 loop is CASNPGWTGLGEQFF. The CDR3 DNA is TGTGCCAGCAATCCCGGCTGGACAGGGTTAGGTGAGCAGTTCTTC.

This clonotype was found a few times. The rearrangement uses TRBV24-1 and TRBJ2-1; D is unclear. The germline gives CDR1 KGHDR, CDR2 SFDVKD. The CDR3 has 13 amino acids. The V end lost 6 bases, the J end lost 4 bases, and 9 bases lay between the germline ends. The CDR3 DNA reads as TGTGCCACCAGTTCCGCTCCATACAATGAGCAGTTCTTC. As protein: CATSSAPYNEQFF.

This clonotype was observed many times. The chain is built from TRBV7-2 and TRBJ2-7, with D tentatively TRBD1 (5 bases). This CDR3 comprises 15 residues. Between the trimmed V and J ends, which lost 1 base and 5 bases, there was a span of 15 bases. CDR1 and CDR2 from the germline V gene are SGHTA and FQGNSA. The CDR3 DNA is TGTGCCAGCAGCTTAGGCTCGGACAATCTTGACGAGCAGTACTTC. This gives the protein CASSLGSDNLDEQYF.